The source of this TCR beta chain is a study of PD-L1 blockade in urothelial cancer. About the study: T cells were recovered from blood samples at a median of roughly 150,000.

The germline CDR1 and CDR2 sequences are SGDLS and YYNGEE. The CDR3 runs 15 residues. Losses at the gene ends were 3 bases for V and 4 bases for J; bases not matched to a gene: 3. This sample's time point: peripheral blood 6 weeks after treatment start. The table came from immunoSEQ multiplex PCR; TCRdb's copy has only in-frame clones and leaves some out. The data hold 15,000 to 20,000 clones, with approximately 80% observed a single time. The sample here was PBMCs, taken around atezolizumab (anti-PD-L1) treatment. This clonotype was sampled from a man aged 50-59 years with urothelial cancer. The chain couples TRBV9 to TRBJ2-1; 11 bases map to TRBD2. CDR3 nucleotide sequence: TGTGCCAGCAGCGGGGGACTAGCGGATTACAATGAGCAGTTCTTC. Translating it yields CASSGGLADYNEQFF. The complete variable domain, with remaining parts taken from reference TRBV9 and TRBJ2-1, reads DSGVTQTPKHLITATGQRVTLRCSPRSGDLSVYWYQQSLDQGLQFLIQYYNGEERAKGNILERFSAQQFPDLHSELNLSSLELGDSALYFCASSGGLADYNEQFFGPGTRLTVL.